This TCR beta chain was found in a study of identical twins. Study-level findings and limits: Cord blood beta clonotypes that were abundant carried fewer insertions, and memory repertoires showed no such trend.

Germline-derived CDR1 and CDR2 are ENHRY and SYGVKD. The CDR3 has 16 residues. V lost 10 bases, J lost 4 bases, and 24 bases lay in between. This clonotype was found many times. What it binds is not known. MiXCR was run by TCRdb on the 5' RACE reads, yielding one entry per CDR3 protein. The table includes about 890,000 distinct CDR3 sequences, about 12% detected once. These same data were also listed under a study on yellow fever vaccine responses in identical twins.

The chain carries TRBV10-3 and TRBJ2-3, with D possibly being TRBD2 (6 bases). Sequencing was carried out using PBMCs. The receptor comes from a woman under 30 in good health. As DNA, the CDR3 is TGTGCCACCCGTAGGGGACTTTACGAAGATGCAGATACGCAGTATTTT. Its protein is CATRRGLYEDADTQYF.